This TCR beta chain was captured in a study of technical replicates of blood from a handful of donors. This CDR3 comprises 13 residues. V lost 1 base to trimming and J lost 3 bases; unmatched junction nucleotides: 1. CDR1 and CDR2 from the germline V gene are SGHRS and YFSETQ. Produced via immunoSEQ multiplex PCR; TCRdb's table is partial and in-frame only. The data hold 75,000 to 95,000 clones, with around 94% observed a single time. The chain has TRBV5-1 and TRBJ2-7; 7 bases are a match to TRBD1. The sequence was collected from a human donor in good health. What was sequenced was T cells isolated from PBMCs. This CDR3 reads CASSLRQGYEQYF. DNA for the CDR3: TGCGCCAGCAGCTTGCGACAGGGCTACGAGCAGTACTTC.